This T cell receptor (beta chain) was sequenced in a study of CD8 T cells in ankylosing spondylitis. Study outcomes and limitations: A CD8+ phenotype characterized the disease-linked clones, which were relatively rare in peripheral blood. Earlier reports found some motif variants in synovial fluid and blood in reactive arthritis. Seemingly characteristic of ankylosing spondylitis blood was a TCR beta motif consisting of 7 or 8 highly homologous variants. Reportedly, disease-linked clones are significantly enriched in ankylosing spondylitis patients' matched synovial fluid.

This clonotype turned up a few times. The antigen is unknown. It was by quantitative 5'-RACE with molecular barcodes that TCR beta libraries were made. Via MiXCR, TCRdb re-called the 5' RACE reads, giving one row per CDR3 protein. The table lists approximately 400,000 distinct CDR3 sequences, about a sixth of them singletons. Germline values: CDR1 DFQATT, CDR2 SNEGSKA (reference sequence). J gave up 3 bases and V 5 bases, and 12 bases lay outside the gene matches. This CDR3 is 15 amino acids long. V is TRBV20-1 and J is TRBJ1-1, with 7 bases fitting TRBD1. The source is a male donor with ankylosing spondylitis. Sequencing was performed on blood, either unsorted or a sorted T cell fraction (not recorded which). This CDR3 reads CSASTGEPEDTEAFF. DNA for the CDR3: TGCAGTGCTTCTACAGGGGAACCCGAAGACACTGAAGCTTTCTTT.